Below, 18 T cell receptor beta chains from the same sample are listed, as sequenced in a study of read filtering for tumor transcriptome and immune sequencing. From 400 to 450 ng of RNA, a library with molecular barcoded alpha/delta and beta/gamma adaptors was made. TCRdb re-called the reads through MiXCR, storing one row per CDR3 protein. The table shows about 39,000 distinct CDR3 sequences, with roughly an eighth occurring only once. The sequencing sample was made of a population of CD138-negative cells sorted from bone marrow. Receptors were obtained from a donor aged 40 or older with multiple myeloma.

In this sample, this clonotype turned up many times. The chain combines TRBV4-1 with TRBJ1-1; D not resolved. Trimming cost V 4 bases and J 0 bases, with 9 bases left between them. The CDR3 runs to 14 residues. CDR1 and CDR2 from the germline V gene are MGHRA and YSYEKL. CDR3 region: CASSRVVMNTEAFF. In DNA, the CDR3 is TGCGCCAGCAGCCGGGTAGTCATGAACACTGAAGCTTTCTTT.

The CDR3 DNA follows: TGTGCCAGCAGCTCCGGACAGAACACTGAAGCTTTCTTT. This sequence encodes CASSSGQNTEAFF. The rearrangement links TRBV21-1 to TRBJ1-1; the D segment call TRBD1 is taken from the table without a DNA check. TRBV21-1 is annotated as a pseudogene. There are 13 residues in the CDR3.

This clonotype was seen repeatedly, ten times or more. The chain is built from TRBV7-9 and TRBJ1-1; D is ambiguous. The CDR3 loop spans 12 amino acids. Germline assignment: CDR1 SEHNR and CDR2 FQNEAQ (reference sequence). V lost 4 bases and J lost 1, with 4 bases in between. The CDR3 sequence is CASSSTNTEAFF. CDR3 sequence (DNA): TGTGCCAGCAGCTCCACGAACACTGAAGCTTTCTTT.

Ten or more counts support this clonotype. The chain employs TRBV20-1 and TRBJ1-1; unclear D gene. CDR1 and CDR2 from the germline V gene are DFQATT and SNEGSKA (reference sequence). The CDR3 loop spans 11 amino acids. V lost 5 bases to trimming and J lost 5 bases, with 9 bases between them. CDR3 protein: CSADFLTEAFF. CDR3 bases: TGCAGTGCTGATTTCTTAACTGAAGCTTTCTTT.

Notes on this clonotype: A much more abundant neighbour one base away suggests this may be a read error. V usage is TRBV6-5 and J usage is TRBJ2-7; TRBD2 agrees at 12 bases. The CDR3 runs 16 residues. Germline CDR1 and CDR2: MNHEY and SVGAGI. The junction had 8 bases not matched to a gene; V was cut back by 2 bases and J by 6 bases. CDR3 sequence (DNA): TGTGCCAGCAGTTACGCCGGAGCTAGCGGGAGGGTCGAGCAGTACTTC. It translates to CASSYAGASGRVEQYF.

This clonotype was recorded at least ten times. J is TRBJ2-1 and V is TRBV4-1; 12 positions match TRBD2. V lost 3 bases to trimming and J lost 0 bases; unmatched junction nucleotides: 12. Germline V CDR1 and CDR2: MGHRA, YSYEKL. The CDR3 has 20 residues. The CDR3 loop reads CASSQIGLAGTKSSYNEQFF. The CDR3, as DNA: TGCGCCAGCAGCCAGATAGGACTAGCGGGAACCAAGAGCTCCTACAATGAGCAGTTCTTC.

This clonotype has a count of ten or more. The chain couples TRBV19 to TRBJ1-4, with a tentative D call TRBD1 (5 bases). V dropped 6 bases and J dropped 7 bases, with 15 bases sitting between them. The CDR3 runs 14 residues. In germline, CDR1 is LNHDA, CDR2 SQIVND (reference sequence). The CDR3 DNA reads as TGTGCCAGTAGCCAGGGATGGAGCGGTGAAAAACTGTTTTTT. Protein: CASSQGWSGEKLFF.

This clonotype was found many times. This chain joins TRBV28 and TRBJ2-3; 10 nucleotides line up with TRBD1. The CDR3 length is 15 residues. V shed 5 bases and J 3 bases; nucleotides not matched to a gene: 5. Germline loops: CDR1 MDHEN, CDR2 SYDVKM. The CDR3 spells CASSGRQGATDTQYF. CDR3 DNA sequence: TGTGCCAGCAGTGGTCGACAGGGGGCGACAGATACGCAGTATTTT.

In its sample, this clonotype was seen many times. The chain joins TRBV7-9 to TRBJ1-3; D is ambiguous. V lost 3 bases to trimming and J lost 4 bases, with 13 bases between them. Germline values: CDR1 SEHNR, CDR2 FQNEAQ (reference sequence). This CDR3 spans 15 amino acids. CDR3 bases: TGTGCCAGCAGCTTTTCGGGTGCACGGGGAAACACCATATATTTT. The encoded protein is CASSFSGARGNTIYF. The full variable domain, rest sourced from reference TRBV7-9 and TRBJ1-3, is DTGVSQNPRHKITKRGQNVTFRCDPISEHNRLYWYRQTLGQGPEFLTYFQNEAQLEKSRLLSDRFSAERPKGSFSTLEIQRTEQGDSAMYLCASSFSGARGNTIYFGEGSWLTVV.

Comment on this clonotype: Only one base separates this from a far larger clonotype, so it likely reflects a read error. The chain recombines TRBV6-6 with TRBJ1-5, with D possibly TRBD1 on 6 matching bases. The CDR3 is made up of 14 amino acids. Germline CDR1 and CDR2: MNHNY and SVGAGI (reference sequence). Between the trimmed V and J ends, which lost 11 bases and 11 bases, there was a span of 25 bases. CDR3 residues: CAGTEGKRGWTQHF. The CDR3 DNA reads TGTGCCGGCACCGAGGGTAAGAGGGGGTGGACCCAGCATTTT.

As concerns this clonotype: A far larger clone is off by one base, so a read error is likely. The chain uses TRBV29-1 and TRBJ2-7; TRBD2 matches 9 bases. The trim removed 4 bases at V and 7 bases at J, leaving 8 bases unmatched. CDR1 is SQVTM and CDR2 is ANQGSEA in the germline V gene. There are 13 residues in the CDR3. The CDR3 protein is CSVGLAGNNEQYF. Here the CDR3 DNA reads TGCAGCGTTGGGCTAGCGGGGAACAATGAGCAGTACTTC.

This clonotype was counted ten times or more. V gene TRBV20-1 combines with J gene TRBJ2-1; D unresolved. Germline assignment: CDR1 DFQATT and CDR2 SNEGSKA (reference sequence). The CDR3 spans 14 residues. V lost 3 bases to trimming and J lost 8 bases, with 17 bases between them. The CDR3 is CSASLRKWMDEQFF. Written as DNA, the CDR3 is TGCAGTGCTAGTCTCCGGAAGTGGATGGATGAGCAGTTCTTC.

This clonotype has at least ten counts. CDR3 residues: CSARDLEQETQYF. The CDR3 DNA reads TGCAGTGCAAGGGACCTGGAACAAGAGACCCAGTACTTC. The chain employs TRBV20-1 and TRBJ2-5; D is possibly TRBD1 or TRBD2 (5 bases each). The V end was cut by 6 bases, the J end by 2 bases, with 13 bases between. CDR1 is DFQATT, CDR2 SNEGSKA, per germline (reference sequence). The CDR3 length is 13 residues.

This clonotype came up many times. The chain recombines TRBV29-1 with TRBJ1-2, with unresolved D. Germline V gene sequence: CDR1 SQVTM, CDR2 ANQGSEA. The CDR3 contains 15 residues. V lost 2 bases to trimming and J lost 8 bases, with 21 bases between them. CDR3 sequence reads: CSVEIPTGGGFGYTF. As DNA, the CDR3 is TGCAGCGTTGAAATCCCGACCGGAGGAGGATTCGGCTACACCTTC.

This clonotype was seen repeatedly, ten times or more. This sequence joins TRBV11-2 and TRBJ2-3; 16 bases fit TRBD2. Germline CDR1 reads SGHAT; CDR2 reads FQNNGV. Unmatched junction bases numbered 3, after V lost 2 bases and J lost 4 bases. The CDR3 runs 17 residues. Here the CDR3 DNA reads TGTGCCAGCAGCTTACCCGGGACTAGCGGGAGGGCAGATACGCAGTATTTT. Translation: CASSLPGTSGRADTQYF.

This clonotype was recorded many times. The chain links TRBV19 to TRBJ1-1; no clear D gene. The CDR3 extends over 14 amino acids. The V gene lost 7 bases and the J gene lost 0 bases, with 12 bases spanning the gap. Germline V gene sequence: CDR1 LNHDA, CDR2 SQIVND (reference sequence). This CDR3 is CASKKQSMNTEAFF. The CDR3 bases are TGTGCCAGTAAGAAACAGAGCATGAACACTGAAGCTTTCTTT.

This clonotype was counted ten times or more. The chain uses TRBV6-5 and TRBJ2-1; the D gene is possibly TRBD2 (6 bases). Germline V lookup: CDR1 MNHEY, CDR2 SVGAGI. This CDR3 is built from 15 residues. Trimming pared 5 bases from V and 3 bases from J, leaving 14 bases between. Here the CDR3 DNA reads TGTGCCAGCAGTAATAGCGGAGGCTTCTACAATGAGCAGTTCTTC. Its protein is CASSNSGGFYNEQFF.

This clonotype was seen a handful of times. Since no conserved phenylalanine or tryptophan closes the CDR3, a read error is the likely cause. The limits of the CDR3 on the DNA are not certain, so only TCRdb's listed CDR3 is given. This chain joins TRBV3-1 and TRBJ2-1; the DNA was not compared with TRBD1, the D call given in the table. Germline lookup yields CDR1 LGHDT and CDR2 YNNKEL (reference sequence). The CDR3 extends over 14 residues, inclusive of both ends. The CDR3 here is CASSHRGGVNEQLS.